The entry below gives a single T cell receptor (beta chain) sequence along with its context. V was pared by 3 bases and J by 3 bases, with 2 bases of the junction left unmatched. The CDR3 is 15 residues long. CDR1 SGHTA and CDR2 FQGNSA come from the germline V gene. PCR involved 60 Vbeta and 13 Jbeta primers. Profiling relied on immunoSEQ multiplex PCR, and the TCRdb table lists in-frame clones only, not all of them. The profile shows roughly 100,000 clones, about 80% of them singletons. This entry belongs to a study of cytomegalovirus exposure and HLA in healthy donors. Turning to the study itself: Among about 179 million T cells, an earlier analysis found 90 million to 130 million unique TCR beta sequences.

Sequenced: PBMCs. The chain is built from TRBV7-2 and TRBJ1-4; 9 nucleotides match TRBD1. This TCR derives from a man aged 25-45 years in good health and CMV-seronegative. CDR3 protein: CASSFRQGANEKLFF. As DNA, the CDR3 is TGTGCCAGCAGCTTCAGACAGGGGGCTAATGAAAAACTGTTTTTT.